This TCR beta chain is from a study of Ad26.COV2.S vaccination and SARS-CoV-2 variants. As for treatment: some 20 received Ad26.COV2.S at low or high dose, single or two shots; roughly five received placebo; per-sample allocation not given. Sampling was performed 63 days after the first vaccine or placebo injection. Clones were sequenced by immunoSEQ multiplex PCR, and TCRdb holds only the in-frame ones, with some missing. The sample shows 350,000 to 450,000 clones, around 87% of them seen only once. The ends lost 0 bases at V and 7 bases at J; junction bases unmatched: 17. Per the germline V gene, CDR1 is LGHNA and CDR2 is YSLEER. The CDR3 has 19 amino acids.

This TCR derives from a person aged 18-65 years who received the Ad26.COV2.S COVID-19 vaccine or a placebo. V usage is TRBV4-3 and J usage is TRBJ2-1; 8 nucleotides line up with TRBD2. The input for sequencing was peripheral blood, taken in a trial of Ad26.COV2.S vaccine versus placebo. The CDR3 region has the DNA TGCGCCAGCAGCCAAGAAGTCTTCGGTCCGGGGGGGAATGAGAATGAGCAGTTCTTC. This translates into CASSQEVFGPGGNENEQFF.